This record concerns one T cell receptor (beta chain) sequence. This sample is drawn from a study of technical replicates of blood from four donors. Repertoires were generated with immunoSEQ multiplex PCR, while TCRdb's copy carries only in-frame clones and drops some. The sample lists tens of thousands of clones; roughly 86% were seen once. Germline V lookup: CDR1 ENHRY, CDR2 SYGVKD. V dropped 11 bases and J dropped 1 base, with 13 bases sitting between them. The CDR3 consists of 13 residues. The source material was PBMCs. This chain links TRBV10-3 with TRBJ2-3; no reliable D call. This receptor was identified in a human donor in good health. Some clones in this sample may be carry-over from other donors' samples. The CDR3 nucleotides are TGTGCCGGCAAGAGCCAGGGCACAGATACGCAGTATTTT. This sequence encodes CAGKSQGTDTQYF.